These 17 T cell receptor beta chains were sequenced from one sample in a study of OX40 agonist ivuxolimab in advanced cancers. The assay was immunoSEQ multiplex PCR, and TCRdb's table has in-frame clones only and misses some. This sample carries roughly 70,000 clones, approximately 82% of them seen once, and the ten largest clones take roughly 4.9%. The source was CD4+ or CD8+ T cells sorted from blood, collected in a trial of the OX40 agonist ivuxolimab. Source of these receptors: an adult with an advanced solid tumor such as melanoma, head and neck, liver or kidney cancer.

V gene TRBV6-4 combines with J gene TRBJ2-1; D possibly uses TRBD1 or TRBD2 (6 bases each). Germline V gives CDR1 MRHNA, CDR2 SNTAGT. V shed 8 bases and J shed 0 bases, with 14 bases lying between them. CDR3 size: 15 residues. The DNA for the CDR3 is TGTGCCAGCCCAAGGGGGGAGAGCTCCTACAATGAGCAGTTCTTC. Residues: CASPRGESSYNEQFF.

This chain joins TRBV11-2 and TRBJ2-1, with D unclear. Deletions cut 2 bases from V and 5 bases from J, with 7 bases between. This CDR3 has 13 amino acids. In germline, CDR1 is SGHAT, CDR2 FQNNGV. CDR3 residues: CASSLSVNNEQFF. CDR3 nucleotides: TGTGCCAGCAGCTTATCAGTCAACAATGAGCAGTTCTTC.

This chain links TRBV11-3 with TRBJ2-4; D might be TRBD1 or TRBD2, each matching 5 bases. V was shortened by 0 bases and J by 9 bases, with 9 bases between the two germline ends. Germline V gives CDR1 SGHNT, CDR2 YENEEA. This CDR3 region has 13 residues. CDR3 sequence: CASSLDWDGIQYF. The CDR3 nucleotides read TGTGCCAGCAGCTTAGATTGGGACGGCATTCAGTACTTC.

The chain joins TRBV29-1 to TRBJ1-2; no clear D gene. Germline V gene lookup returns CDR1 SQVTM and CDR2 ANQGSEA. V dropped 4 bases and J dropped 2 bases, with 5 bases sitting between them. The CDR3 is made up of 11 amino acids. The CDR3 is CSVVENYGYTF. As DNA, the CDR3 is TGCAGCGTTGTAGAGAACTATGGCTACACCTTC.

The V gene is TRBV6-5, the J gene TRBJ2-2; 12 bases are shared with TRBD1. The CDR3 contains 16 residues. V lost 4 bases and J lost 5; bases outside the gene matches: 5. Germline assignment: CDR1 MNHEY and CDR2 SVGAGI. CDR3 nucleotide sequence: TGTGCCAGCAGTTCCCCGGGACAGGGGGCTACCGGGGAGCTGTTTTTT. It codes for CASSSPGQGATGELFF.

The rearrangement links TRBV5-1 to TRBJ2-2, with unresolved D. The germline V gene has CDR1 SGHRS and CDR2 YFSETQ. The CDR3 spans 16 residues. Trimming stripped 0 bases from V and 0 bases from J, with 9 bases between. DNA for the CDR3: TGCGCCAGCAGCTTGGCCGCGCAGGCGAACACCGGGGAGCTGTTTTTT. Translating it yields CASSLAAQANTGELFF.

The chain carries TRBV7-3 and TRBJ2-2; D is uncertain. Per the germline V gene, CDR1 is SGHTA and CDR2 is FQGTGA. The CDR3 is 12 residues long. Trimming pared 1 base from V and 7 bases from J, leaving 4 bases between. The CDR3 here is CASSLNDGELFF. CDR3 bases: TGTGCCAGCAGCTTAAACGACGGGGAGCTGTTTTTT.

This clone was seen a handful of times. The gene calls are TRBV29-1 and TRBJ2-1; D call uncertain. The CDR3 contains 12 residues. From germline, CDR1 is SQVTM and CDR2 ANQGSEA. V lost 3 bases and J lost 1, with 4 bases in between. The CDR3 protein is CSVDKSYNEQFF. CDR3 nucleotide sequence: TGCAGCGTTGACAAATCCTACAATGAGCAGTTCTTC.

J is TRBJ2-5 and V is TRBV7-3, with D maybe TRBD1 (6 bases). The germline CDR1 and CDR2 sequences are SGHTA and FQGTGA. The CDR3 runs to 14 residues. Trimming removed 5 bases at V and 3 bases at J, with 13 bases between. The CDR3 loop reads CASSLSGVEETQYF. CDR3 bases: TGTGCCAGCAGCCTATCAGGGGTTGAAGAGACCCAGTACTTC.

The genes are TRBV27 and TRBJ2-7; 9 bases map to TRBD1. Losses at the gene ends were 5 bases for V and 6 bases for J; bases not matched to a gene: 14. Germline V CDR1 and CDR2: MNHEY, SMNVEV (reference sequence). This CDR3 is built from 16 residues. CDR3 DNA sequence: TGTGCCAGCAGTCGATTCCGGGACAGGGTATATTCCGAGCAGTACTTC. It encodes CASSRFRDRVYSEQYF.

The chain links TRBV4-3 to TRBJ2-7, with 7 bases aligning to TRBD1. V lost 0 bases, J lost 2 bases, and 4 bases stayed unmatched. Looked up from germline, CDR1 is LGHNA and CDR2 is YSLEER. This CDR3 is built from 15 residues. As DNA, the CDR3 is TGCGCCAGCAGCCAAGACGGGACAGACCCCTACGAGCAGTACTTC. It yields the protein CASSQDGTDPYEQYF.

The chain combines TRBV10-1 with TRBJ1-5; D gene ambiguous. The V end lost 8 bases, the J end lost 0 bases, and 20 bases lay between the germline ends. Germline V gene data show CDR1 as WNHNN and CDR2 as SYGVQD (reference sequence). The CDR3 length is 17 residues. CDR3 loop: CASAVNLSVASNQPQHF. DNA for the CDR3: TGCGCCAGCGCGGTGAACTTGTCGGTTGCTAGCAATCAGCCCCAGCATTTT.

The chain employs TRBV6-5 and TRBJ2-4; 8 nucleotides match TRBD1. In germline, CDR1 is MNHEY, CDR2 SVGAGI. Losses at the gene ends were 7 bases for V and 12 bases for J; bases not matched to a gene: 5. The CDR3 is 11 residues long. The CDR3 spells CASKDRGGQYF. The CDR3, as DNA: TGTGCCAGCAAAGACAGGGGAGGTCAGTACTTC.

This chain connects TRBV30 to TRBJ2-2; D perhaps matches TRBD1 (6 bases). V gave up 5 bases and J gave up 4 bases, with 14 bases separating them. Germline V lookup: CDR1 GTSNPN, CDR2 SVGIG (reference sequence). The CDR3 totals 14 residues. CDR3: CAWGRTVGTGELFF. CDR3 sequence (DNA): TGTGCCTGGGGAAGGACAGTGGGCACCGGGGAGCTGTTTTTT.

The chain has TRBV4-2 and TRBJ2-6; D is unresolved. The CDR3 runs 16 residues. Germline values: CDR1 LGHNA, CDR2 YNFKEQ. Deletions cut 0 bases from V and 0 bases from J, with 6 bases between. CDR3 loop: CASSQDWSSGANVLTF. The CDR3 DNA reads TGTGCCAGCAGCCAAGATTGGAGCTCTGGGGCCAACGTCCTGACTTTC.

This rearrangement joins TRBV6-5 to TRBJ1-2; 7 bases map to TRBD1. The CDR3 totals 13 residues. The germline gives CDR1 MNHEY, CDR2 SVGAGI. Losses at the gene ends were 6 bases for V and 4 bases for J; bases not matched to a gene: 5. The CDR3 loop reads CASSERQGYGYTF. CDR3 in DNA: TGTGCCAGCAGCGAGCGACAGGGCTATGGCTACACCTTC.

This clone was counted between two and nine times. The CDR3 region is CASSQDAGREQYF. The CDR3 DNA follows: TGCGCCAGCAGCCAAGACGCAGGGCGGGAGCAGTACTTC. The J gene is TRBJ2-7, the V gene TRBV4-1; D may be TRBD1 (5 bases). The CDR3 is 13 amino acids. Trimming removed 0 bases from V and 7 bases from J, with 10 bases in between. The germline gives CDR1 MGHRA, CDR2 YSYEKL.